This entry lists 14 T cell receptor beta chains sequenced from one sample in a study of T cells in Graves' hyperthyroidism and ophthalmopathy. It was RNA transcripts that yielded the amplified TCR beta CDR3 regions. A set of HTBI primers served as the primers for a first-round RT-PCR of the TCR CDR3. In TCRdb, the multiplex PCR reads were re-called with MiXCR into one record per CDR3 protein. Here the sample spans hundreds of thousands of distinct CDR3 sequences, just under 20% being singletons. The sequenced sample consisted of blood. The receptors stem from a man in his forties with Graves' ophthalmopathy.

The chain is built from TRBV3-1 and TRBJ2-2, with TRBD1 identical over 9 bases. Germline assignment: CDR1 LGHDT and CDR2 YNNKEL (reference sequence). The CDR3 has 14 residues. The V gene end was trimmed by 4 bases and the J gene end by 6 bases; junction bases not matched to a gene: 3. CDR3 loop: CASSRGQGAGELFF. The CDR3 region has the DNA TGTGCCAGCAGCCGGGGACAGGGCGCCGGGGAGCTGTTTTTT.

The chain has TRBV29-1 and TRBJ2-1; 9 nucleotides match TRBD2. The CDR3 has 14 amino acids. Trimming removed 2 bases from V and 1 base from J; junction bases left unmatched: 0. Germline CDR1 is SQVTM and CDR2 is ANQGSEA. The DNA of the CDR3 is TGCAGCGTTGAAAGCGGGAGGTCCTACAATGAGCAGTTCTTC. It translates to CSVESGRSYNEQFF.

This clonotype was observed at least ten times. The CDR3 nucleotides are TGTGCCAGCAGTGAAAGGGTACAGGGCATTCAGCCCCAGCATTTT. Translated, it gives CASSERVQGIQPQHF. The chain has TRBV2 and TRBJ1-5, with TRBD1 as a possible D gene (6 bases). Per germline, CDR1 SNHLY and CDR2 FYNNEI. The CDR3 covers 15 residues. The V gene lost 2 bases and the J gene lost 6 bases, with 14 bases spanning the gap.

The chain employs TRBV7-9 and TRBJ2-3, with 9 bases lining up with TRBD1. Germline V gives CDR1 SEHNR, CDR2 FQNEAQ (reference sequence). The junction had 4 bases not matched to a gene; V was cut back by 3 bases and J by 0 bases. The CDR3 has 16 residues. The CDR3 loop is CASSFGDRGSTDTQYF. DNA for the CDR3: TGTGCCAGCAGCTTCGGAGACAGGGGGAGCACAGATACGCAGTATTTT.

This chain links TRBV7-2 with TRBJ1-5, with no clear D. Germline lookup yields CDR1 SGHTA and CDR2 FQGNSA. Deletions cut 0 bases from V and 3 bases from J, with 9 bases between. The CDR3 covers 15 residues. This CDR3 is CASSLAPGLNQPQHF. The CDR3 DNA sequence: TGTGCCAGCAGCTTAGCCCCAGGACTCAATCAGCCCCAGCATTTT.

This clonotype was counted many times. CDR3 protein: CASRIRLSFYEQYF. The CDR3 nucleotides are TGTGCCAGCAGAATAAGACTATCATTCTACGAGCAGTACTTC. The rearrangement links TRBV2 to TRBJ2-7; possibly TRBD2 for D (5 bases). Looked up from germline, CDR1 is SNHLY and CDR2 is FYNNEI. The V end lost 6 bases, the J end lost 3 bases, and 15 bases lay between the germline ends. The CDR3 is made up of 14 amino acids. The full variable domain, its missing parts supplied by reference TRBV2 and TRBJ2-7, is EPEVTQTPSHQVTQMGQEVILRCVPISNHLYFYWYRQILGQKVEFLVSFYNNEISEKSEIFDDQFSVERPDGSNFTLKIRSTKLEDSAMYFCASRIRLSFYEQYFGPGTRLTVT.

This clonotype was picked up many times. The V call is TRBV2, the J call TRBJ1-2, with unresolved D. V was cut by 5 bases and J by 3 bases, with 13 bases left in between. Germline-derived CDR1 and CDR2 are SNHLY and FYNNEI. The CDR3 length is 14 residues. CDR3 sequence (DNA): TGTGCCAGCAGTTCACGGACGGTACACTATGGCTACACCTTC. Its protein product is CASSSRTVHYGYTF.

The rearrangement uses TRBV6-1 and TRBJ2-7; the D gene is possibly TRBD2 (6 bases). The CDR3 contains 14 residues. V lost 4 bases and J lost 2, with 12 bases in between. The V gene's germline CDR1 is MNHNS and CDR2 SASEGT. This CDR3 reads CASSGSGLTYEQYF. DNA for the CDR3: TGTGCCAGCAGTGGTAGCGGTTTGACCTACGAGCAGTACTTC.

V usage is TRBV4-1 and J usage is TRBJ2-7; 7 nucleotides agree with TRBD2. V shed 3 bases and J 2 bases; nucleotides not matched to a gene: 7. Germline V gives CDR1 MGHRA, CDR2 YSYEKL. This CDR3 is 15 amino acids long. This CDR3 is CASSQRGSGTYEQYF. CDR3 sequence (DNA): TGCGCCAGCAGCCAGAGAGGCAGCGGGACCTACGAGCAGTACTTC.

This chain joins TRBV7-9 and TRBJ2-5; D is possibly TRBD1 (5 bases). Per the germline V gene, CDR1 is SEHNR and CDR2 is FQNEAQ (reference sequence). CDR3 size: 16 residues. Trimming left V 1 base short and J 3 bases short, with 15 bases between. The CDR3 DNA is TGTGCCAGCAGCTTAGGGGTCGGGCAGGGCAAAGAGACCCAGTACTTC. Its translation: CASSLGVGQGKETQYF.

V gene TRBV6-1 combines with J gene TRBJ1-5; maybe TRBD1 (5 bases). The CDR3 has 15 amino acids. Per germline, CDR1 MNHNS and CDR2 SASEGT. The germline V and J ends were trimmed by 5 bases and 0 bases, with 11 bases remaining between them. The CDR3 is CASSRGHFSNQPQHF. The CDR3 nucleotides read TGTGCCAGCAGTCGAGGACATTTTAGCAATCAGCCCCAGCATTTT.

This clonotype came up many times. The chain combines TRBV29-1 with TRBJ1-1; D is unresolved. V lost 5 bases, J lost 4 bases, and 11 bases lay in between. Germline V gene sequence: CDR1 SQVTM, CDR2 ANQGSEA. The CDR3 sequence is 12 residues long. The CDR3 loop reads CSVRMGSTEAFF. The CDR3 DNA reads TGCAGCGTTAGGATGGGGTCCACTGAAGCTTTCTTT.

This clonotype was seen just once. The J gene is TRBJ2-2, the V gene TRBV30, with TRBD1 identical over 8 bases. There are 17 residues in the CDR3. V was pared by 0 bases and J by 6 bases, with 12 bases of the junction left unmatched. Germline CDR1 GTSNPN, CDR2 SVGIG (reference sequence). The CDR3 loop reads CAWSVGVTGVGSGELFF. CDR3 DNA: TGTGCCTGGAGTGTAGGGGTGACAGGGGTTGGATCCGGGGAGCTGTTTTTT.

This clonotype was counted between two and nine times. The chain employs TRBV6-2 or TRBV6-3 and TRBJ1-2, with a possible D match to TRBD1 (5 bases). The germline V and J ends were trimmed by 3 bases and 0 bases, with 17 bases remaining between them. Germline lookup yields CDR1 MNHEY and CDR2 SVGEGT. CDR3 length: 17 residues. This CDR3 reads CASSYLGPTSTNYGYTF. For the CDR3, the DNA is TGTGCCAGCAGTTATCTGGGACCCACGAGCACTAACTATGGCTACACCTTC.